This TCR beta chain came from a study of technical replicates of blood from a few donors. TCRdb's table, derived via immunoSEQ multiplex PCR, lists solely in-frame clones and lacks some. The sample contains 100,000 or so clones, roughly 96% of which appear only once. Germline-derived CDR1 and CDR2 are SGDLS and YYNGEE. The CDR3 is 16 amino acids. With V trimmed by 4 bases and J by 5 bases, 10 bases remained unmatched. Sample: T cells isolated from PBMCs. The chain combines TRBV9 with TRBJ1-5, with 9 nucleotides matching TRBD1. The receptor comes from a human donor in good health. This CDR3 is CASSMGQGIEDQPQHF. In DNA, the CDR3 is TGTGCCAGCAGCATGGGACAGGGAATAGAGGATCAGCCCCAGCATTTT.